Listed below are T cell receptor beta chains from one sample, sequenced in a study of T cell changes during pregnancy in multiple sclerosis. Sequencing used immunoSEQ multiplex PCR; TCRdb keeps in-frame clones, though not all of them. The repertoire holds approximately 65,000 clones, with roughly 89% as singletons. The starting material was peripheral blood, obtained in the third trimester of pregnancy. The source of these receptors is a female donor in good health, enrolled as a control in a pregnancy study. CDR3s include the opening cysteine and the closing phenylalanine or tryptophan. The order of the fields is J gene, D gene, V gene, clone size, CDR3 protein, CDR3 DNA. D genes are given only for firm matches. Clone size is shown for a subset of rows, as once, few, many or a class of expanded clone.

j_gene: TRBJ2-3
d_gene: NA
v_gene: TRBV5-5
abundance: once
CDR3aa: CASSLALLGARTDTQYF
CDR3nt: TGTGCCAGCAGCTTGGCCCTACTGGGGGCGCGCACAGATACGCAGTATTTT

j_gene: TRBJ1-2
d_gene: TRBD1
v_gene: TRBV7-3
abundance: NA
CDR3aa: CASSWTGGAGYTF
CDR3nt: TGTGCCAGCAGCTGGACAGGGGGAGCGGGCTACACCTTC

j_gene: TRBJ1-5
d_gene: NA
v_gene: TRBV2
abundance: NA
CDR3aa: CASRYLTGNNQPQHF
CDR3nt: TGTGCCAGCAGGTACCTAACAGGAAACAATCAGCCCCAGCATTTT

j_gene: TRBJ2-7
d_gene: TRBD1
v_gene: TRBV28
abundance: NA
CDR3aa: CASNIRQGRYEQYF
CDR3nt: TGTGCCAGCAATATAAGACAGGGGAGGTACGAGCAGTACTTC

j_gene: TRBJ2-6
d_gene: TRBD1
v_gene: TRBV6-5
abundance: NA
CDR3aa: CGTGTASSGANVLTF
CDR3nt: TGTGGTACCGGGACAGCGAGCTCTGGGGCCAACGTCCTGACTTTC

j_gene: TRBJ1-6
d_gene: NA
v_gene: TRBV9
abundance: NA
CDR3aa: CASSVNWGGDSPLHF
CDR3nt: TGTGCCAGCAGCGTAAACTGGGGGGGAGATTCACCCCTCCACTTT

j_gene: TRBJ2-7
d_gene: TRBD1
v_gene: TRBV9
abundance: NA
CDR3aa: CASSVGTGTYEQYF
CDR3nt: TGTGCCAGCAGCGTAGGGACAGGAACCTACGAGCAGTACTTC

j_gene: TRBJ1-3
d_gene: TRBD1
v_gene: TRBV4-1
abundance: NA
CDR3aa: CASSQGQGNSGNTIYF
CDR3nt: TGCGCCAGCAGCCAGGGACAGGGGAACTCTGGAAACACCATATATTTT

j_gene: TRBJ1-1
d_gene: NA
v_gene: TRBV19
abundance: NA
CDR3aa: CASSIEDIMNTEAFF
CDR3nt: TGTGCCAGTAGTATTGAGGACATTATGAACACTGAAGCTTTCTTT

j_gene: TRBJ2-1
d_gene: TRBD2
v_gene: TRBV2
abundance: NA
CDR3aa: CASRETSGGDHEQFF
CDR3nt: TGTGCCAGCAGGGAAACTAGCGGGGGTGATCATGAGCAGTTCTTC

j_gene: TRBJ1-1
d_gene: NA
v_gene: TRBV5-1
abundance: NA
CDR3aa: CASSPWGGNTEAFF
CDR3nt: TGCGCCAGCAGCCCTTGGGGGGGGAACACTGAAGCTTTCTTT

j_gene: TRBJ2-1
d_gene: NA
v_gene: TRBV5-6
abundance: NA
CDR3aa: CASSLAPSLEFF
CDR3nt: TGTGCCAGCAGCTTGGCCCCTAGTTTAGAGTTCTTC

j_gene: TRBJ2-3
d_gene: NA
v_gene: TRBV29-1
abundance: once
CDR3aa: CSASVPGYGTDTQYF
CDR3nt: TGCAGCGCCTCCGTCCCGGGATATGGCACAGATACGCAGTATTTT

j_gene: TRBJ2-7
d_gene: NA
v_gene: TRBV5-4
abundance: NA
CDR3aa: CASSLATGHSYEQYF
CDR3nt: TGTGCCAGCAGCTTGGCCACAGGCCACTCCTACGAGCAGTACTTC

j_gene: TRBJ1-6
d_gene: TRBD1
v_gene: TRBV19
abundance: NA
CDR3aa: CASSETGYASPLHF
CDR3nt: TGTGCCAGTAGTGAGACAGGGTACGCTTCACCCCTCCACTTT

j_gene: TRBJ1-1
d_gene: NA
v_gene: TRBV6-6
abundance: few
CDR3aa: CASSWRENTEAFF
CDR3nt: TGTGCCAGCAGTTGGAGGGAAAACACTGAAGCTTTCTTT

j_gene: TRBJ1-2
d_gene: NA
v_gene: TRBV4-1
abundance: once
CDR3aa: CASSQGGANYGYTF
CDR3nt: TGCGCCAGCAGCCAAGGCGGTGCGAACTATGGCTACACCTTC

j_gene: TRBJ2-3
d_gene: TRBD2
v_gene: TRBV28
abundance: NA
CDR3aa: CASSFIAGERTDTQYF
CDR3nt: TGTGCCAGCAGTTTCATAGCGGGGGAGCGCACAGATACGCAGTATTTT

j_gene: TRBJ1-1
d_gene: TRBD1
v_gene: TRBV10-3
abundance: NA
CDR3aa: CAASGTGNTEAFF
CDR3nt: TGTGCCGCCTCCGGGACAGGGAACACTGAAGCTTTCTTT

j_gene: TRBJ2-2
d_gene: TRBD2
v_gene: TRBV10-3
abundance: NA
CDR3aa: CAISEAGTSGNTGELFF
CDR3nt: TGTGCCATCAGTGAGGCGGGGACTAGCGGTAACACCGGGGAGCTGTTTTTT